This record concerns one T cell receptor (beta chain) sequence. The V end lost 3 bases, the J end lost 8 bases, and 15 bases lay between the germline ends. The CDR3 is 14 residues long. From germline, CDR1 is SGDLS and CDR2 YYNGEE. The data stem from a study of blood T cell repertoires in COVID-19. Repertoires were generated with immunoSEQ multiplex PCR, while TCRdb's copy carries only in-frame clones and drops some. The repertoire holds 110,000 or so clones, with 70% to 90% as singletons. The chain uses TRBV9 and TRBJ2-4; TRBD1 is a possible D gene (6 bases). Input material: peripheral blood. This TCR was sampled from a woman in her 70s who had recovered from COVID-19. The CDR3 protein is CASSAKGVMDIQYF. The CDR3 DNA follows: TGTGCCAGCAGCGCAAAGGGGGTAATGGACATTCAGTACTTC.